This passage covers 25 T cell receptor beta chains from one sample sequenced in a study of T cell responses to AZD1222 COVID-19 vaccine. Generated by immunoSEQ multiplex PCR, the TCRdb table keeps only in-frame clones and is missing some. This sample has approximately 190,000 clones; 80% to 90% occur once, and the top ten carry 2.7%. Sequenced here: peripheral blood, sampled on day 0 of MenACWY control vaccination. The receptors were sampled from an adult in good health.

This clone was seen only a few times. The chain combines TRBV28 with TRBJ1-6; D may be TRBD1 (5 bases). The germline V gene encodes CDR1 MDHEN and CDR2 SYDVKM. There are 16 residues in the CDR3. Trimming took 4 bases from V and 10 from J, leaving 20 bases between them. CDR3 sequence: CASSYQPGLGNSPLHF. In DNA form, the CDR3 reads TGTGCCAGCAGTTACCAACCGGGACTGGGGAACTCACCCCTCCACTTT.

The rearrangement links TRBV5-5 to TRBJ2-3; 12 bases are shared with TRBD2. Germline CDR1 is SGHKS and CDR2 is YYEKEE (reference sequence). The junction had 7 bases not matched to a gene; V was cut back by 4 bases and J by 4 bases. The CDR3 totals 16 residues. DNA of the CDR3: TGTGCCAGCAGCACACTCCCTAGCGGGGGGGCAGATACGCAGTATTTT. Translated, it gives CASSTLPSGGADTQYF.

The chain combines TRBV7-9 with TRBJ2-2, with 7 bases aligning to TRBD1. This CDR3 spans 14 amino acids. Germline CDR1 and CDR2: SEHNR and FQNEAQ (reference sequence). The V gene end was trimmed by 5 bases and the J gene end by 5 bases; junction bases not matched to a gene: 5. The CDR3 sequence: CASSRGTATGELFF. The CDR3 bases are TGTGCCAGCAGCAGAGGGACAGCAACCGGGGAGCTGTTTTTT.

To note about this clone: This CDR3 is also generated by other DNA sequences in the sample. This chain joins TRBV7-2 and TRBJ2-1; tentatively, D is TRBD2 (7 bases). V was pared by 1 base and J by 8 bases, with 12 bases between. Germline V gene lookup returns CDR1 SGHTA and CDR2 FQGNSA. This CDR3 has 14 amino acids. The CDR3 DNA sequence: TGTGCCAGCAGCTTAGTGGGGGGGCGTGATGAGCAGTTCTTC. This codes for CASSLVGGRDEQFF.

V is TRBV6-5 and J is TRBJ1-4; D perhaps matches TRBD1 (6 bases). V was shortened by 6 bases and J by 10 bases, with 12 bases between the two germline ends. CDR3 length: 12 amino acids. CDR1 and CDR2 from the germline V gene are MNHEY and SVGAGI. CDR3 loop: CASRTGSGKLFF. The CDR3 DNA reads as TGTGCCAGCAGGACAGGTTCGGGAAAACTGTTTTTT.

The chain couples TRBV6-5 to TRBJ2-7; D may be TRBD1 (6 bases). Germline V lookup: CDR1 MNHEY, CDR2 SVGAGI. The CDR3 spans 12 residues. Trimming removed 6 bases at V and 7 bases at J, with 13 bases between. CDR3 region: CASRIRDTEQYF. The CDR3 DNA sequence: TGTGCCAGCAGAATCCGGGACACTGAGCAGTACTTC.

The chain combines TRBV7-8 with TRBJ2-7, with unresolved D. The CDR3 spans 13 residues. V was cut by 2 bases and J by 0 bases, with 5 bases left in between. Germline CDR1 is SGHVS and CDR2 is FQNEAQ. This CDR3 reads CASSLTDSYEQYF. CDR3 DNA sequence: TGTGCCAGCAGCTTAACCGACTCCTACGAGCAGTACTTC.

The chain carries TRBV30 and TRBJ2-7; 10 bases match TRBD2. The CDR3 runs 16 residues. Germline values: CDR1 GTSNPN, CDR2 SVGIG (reference sequence). Trimming took 3 bases from V and 3 from J; bases not matched to a gene: 11. CDR3 protein: CAWRVRGLAGDYEQYF. The CDR3 coding sequence is TGTGCCTGGAGGGTAAGGGGGCTAGCGGGAGACTACGAGCAGTACTTC.

V usage is TRBV11-2 and J usage is TRBJ1-1, with a weak D call TRBD1 (5 bases). The CDR3 extends over 15 amino acids. Looked up from germline, CDR1 is SGHAT and CDR2 is FQNNGV. The V end was cut by 5 bases, the J end by 5 bases, with 18 bases between. The CDR3 nucleotides are TGTGCCAGCAGCAGCCGGGTTTCGGGGCCGACTGAAGCTTTCTTT. It specifies CASSSRVSGPTEAFF.

The V and J genes are TRBV11-3 and TRBJ2-7; perhaps TRBD2 as D (5 bases). The CDR3 runs 13 residues. Germline V gives CDR1 SGHNT, CDR2 YENEEA. V shed 2 bases and J shed 7 bases, with 12 bases lying between them. CDR3 in DNA: TGTGCCAGCAGCTTAAACGGGGTCGGAGAGCAGTACTTC. Translated, it gives CASSLNGVGEQYF.

This clone occurred a few times. The chain carries TRBV6-5 and TRBJ2-7; TRBD1 matches 8 bases. Germline CDR1 MNHEY, CDR2 SVGAGI. Trimming took 0 bases from V and 2 from J; bases not matched to a gene: 3. The CDR3 contains 15 residues. CDR3 nucleotide sequence: TGTGCCAGCAGTTACTCGGGACAGGCAACCTACGAGCAGTACTTC. Translated, it gives CASSYSGQATYEQYF.

J is TRBJ2-7 and V is TRBV6-5, with D unclear. Germline CDR1 reads MNHEY; CDR2 reads SVGAGI. Trimming took 7 bases from V and 0 from J, leaving 16 bases between them. This CDR3 spans 15 amino acids. The CDR3, as DNA: TGTGCCAGCAAGAAGGTCAGAACCAGCTCCTACGAGCAGTACTTC. This codes for CASKKVRTSSYEQYF.

Remarks on this clone: One end of the junction varies from germline; a read error may be responsible. The J gene is TRBJ2-2, the V gene TRBV7-2; 8 bases align to TRBD2. Germline V gene lookup returns CDR1 SGHTA and CDR2 FQGNSA. The CDR3 is made up of 16 amino acids. This CDR3 is CASSLAGRANAGELFF. The CDR3, as DNA: TGTGCCAGCAGCTTAGCCGGGAGGGCGAACGCCGGGGAGCTGTTTTTT.

The rearrangement uses TRBV2 and TRBJ2-5; D gene ambiguous. The CDR3 is made up of 10 amino acids. V gave up 8 bases and J gave up 4 bases, with 5 bases separating them. The germline CDR1 and CDR2 sequences are SNHLY and FYNNEI. CDR3 amino acids: CASGGETQYF. CDR3 nucleotides: TGTGCCAGCGGTGGAGAGACCCAGTACTTC.

V gene TRBV7-9 combines with J gene TRBJ2-3, with D tentatively TRBD1 (5 bases). V lost 5 bases to trimming and J lost 4 bases, with 10 bases between them. Germline V gene data show CDR1 as SEHNR and CDR2 as FQNEAQ (reference sequence). The CDR3 spans 13 residues. The chain's CDR3 is CASSPGFADTQYF. Here the CDR3 DNA reads TGTGCCAGCAGCCCAGGGTTCGCAGATACGCAGTATTTT.

Concerning this clone: Different DNA sequences within this sample yield the same CDR3. The chain employs TRBV28 and TRBJ1-6; 7 bases align to TRBD1. The germline CDR1 and CDR2 sequences are MDHEN and SYDVKM. The J segment lost 6 bases and the V segment lost 6 bases, leaving 8 bases of the junction unmatched. CDR3 length equals 15 residues. This CDR3 is CASSLSGGGNSPLHF. CDR3 in DNA: TGTGCCAGCAGCCTTTCAGGGGGTGGTAATTCACCCCTCCACTTT.

This clone was seen only once. The chain has TRBV11-1 and TRBJ2-7; D perhaps matches TRBD2 (5 bases). There are 14 residues in the CDR3. CDR1 and CDR2 from the germline V gene are SGHAT and FQDESV (reference sequence). The V gene lost 6 bases and the J gene lost 6 bases, with 18 bases spanning the gap. CDR3 amino acids: CASSRGSEAAEQYF. The CDR3 DNA reads as TGTGCCAGCAGTCGTGGATCAGAAGCGGCCGAGCAGTACTTC.

The J gene is TRBJ2-2, the V gene TRBV5-4; 10 nucleotides line up with TRBD2. Germline values: CDR1 SGHNT, CDR2 YYREEE (reference sequence). Trimming at V came to 4 bases and at J to 4 bases, leaving 7 bases not matched to a gene. CDR3 length: 16 residues. The CDR3 protein is CASSRSGGLPTGELFF. DNA of the CDR3: TGTGCCAGCAGCCGTAGCGGGGGGCTACCCACCGGGGAGCTGTTTTTT.

CDR3: CASSPQGRGGTDTQYF. DNA for the CDR3: TGTGCCAGCAGCCCCCAAGGGAGAGGGGGCACAGATACGCAGTATTTT. This sequence joins TRBV7-9 and TRBJ2-3; the D call may be TRBD1 or TRBD2 (5 bases each). CDR1 and CDR2 (germline): SEHNR, FQNEAQ (reference sequence). The length of the CDR3 is 16 residues. V lost 5 bases, J lost 1 base, and 16 bases lay in between.

For the CDR3, the DNA is TGTGCCAGCAGGGGGACAGGGGCCTCTAACTATGGCTACACCTTC. This codes for CASRGTGASNYGYTF. V gene TRBV2 combines with J gene TRBJ1-2; 10 nucleotides line up with TRBD1. Germline loops: CDR1 SNHLY, CDR2 FYNNEI. V trimming: 6 bases; J trimming: 0 bases; junction bases outside the gene matches: 4. The CDR3 sequence is 15 residues long.

J is TRBJ1-1 and V is TRBV6-5; D call uncertain. There are 14 residues in the CDR3. V gave up 7 bases and J gave up 1 base, with 13 bases separating them. The V gene's germline CDR1 is MNHEY and CDR2 SVGAGI. For the CDR3, the DNA is TGTGCCAGCAACCTTGGGCGGGGGAACACTGAAGCTTTCTTT. This translates into CASNLGRGNTEAFF.

The chain links TRBV4-2 to TRBJ2-7; D gene ambiguous. Germline values: CDR1 LGHNA, CDR2 YNFKEQ. The CDR3 sequence is 15 residues long. V lost 0 bases and J 0 bases, leaving 9 bases between the germline ends. CDR3 residues: CASSQDMGNSYEQYF. CDR3 bases: TGTGCCAGCAGCCAAGATATGGGGAACTCCTACGAGCAGTACTTC.

The J gene is TRBJ2-3, the V gene TRBV28; no clear D gene. This CDR3 region has 13 residues. Deletions cut 3 bases from V and 4 bases from J, with 8 bases between. Germline assignment: CDR1 MDHEN and CDR2 SYDVKM. CDR3 nucleotide sequence: TGTGCCAGCAGTTTGGCTCCCCCAGATACGCAGTATTTT. It yields the protein CASSLAPPDTQYF.

This clone was recorded only once. The V gene is TRBV29-1, the J gene TRBJ2-5; maybe TRBD2 (6 bases). The length of the CDR3 is 14 residues. V lost 0 bases and J 7 bases, leaving 15 bases between the germline ends. Looked up from germline, CDR1 is SQVTM and CDR2 is ANQGSEA. CDR3 region: CSVEDLQLGGTQYF. In DNA form, the CDR3 reads TGCAGCGTTGAAGATCTACAGCTGGGGGGGACCCAGTACTTC.

The chain couples TRBV7-8 to TRBJ2-3; D is undetermined. The germline V and J ends were trimmed by 5 bases and 2 bases, with 8 bases remaining between them. Germline assignment: CDR1 SGHVS and CDR2 FQNEAQ. CDR3 size: 13 residues. The CDR3 protein is CASSPPHTDTQYF. CDR3 nucleotides: TGTGCCAGCAGCCCCCCCCACACAGATACGCAGTATTTT.